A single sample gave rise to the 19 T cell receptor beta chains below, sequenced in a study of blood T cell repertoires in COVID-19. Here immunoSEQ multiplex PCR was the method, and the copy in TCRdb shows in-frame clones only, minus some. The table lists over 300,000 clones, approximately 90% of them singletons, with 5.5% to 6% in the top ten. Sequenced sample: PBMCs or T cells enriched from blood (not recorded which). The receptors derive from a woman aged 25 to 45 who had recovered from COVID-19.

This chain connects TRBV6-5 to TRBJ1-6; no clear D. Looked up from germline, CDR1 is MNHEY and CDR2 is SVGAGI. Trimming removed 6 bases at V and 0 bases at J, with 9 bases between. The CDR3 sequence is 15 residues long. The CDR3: CASSRRSSYNSPLHF. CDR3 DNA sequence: TGTGCCAGCAGCCGCAGAAGCTCCTATAATTCACCCCTCCACTTT.

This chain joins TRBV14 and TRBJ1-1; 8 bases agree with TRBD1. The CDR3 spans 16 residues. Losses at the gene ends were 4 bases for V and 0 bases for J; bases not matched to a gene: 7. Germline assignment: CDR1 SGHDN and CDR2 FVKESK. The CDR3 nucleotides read TGTGCCAGCAGCCCATATGGGACAGGAGTGAACACTGAAGCTTTCTTT. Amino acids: CASSPYGTGVNTEAFF.

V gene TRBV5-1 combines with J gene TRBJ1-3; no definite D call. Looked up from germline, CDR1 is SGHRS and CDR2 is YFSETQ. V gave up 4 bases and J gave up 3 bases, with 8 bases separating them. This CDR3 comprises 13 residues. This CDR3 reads CASSPDSGNTIYF. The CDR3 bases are TGCGCCAGCAGCCCCGATAGTGGAAACACCATATATTTT.

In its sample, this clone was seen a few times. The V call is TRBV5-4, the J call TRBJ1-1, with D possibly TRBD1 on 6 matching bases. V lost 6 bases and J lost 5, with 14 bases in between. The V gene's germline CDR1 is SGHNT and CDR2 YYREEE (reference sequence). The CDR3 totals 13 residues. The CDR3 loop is CASKGGERTEAFF. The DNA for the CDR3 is TGTGCCAGCAAAGGGGGAGAGAGGACTGAAGCTTTCTTT.

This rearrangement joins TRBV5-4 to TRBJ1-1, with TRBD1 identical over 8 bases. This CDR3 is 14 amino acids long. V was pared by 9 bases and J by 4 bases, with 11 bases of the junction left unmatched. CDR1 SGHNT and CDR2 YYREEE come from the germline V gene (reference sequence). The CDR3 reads CATKTQDRATEAFF. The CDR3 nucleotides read TGTGCCACCAAGACACAGGACAGGGCCACTGAAGCTTTCTTT.

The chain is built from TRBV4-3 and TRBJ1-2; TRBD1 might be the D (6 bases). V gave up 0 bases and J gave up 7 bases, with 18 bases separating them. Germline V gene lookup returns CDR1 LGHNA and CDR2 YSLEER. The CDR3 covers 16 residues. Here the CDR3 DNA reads TGCGCCAGCAGCCAAGATCGCCCAGGGGCAGGTGGTGGCTACACCTTC. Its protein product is CASSQDRPGAGGGYTF.

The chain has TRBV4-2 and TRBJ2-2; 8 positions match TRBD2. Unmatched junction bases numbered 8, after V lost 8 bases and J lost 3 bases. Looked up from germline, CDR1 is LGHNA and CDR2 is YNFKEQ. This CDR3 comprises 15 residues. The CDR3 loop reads CASHAAGDHTGELFF. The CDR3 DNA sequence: TGTGCCAGCCACGCAGCGGGGGACCACACCGGGGAGCTGTTTTTT.

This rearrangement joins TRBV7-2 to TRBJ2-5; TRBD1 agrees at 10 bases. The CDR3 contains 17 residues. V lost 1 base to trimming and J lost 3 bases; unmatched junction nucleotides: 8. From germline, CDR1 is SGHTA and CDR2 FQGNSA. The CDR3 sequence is CASSLGGQGIEEETQYF. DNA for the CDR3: TGTGCCAGCAGCTTAGGGGGACAGGGGATAGAAGAAGAGACCCAGTACTTC.

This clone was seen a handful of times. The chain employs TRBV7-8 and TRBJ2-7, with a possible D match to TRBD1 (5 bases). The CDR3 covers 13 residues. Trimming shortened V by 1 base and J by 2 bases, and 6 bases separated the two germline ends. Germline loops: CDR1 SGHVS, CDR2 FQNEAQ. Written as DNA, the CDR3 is TGTGCCAGCAGCTTAGGGACAACCTACGAGCAGTACTTC. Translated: CASSLGTTYEQYF.

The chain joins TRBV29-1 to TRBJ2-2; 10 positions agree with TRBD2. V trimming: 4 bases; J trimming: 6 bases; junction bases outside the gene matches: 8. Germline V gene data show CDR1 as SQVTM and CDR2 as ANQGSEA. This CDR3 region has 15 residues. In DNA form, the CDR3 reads TGCAGCGTTGGGATTAGCGGGGGGAAGGCCGGGGAGCTGTTTTTT. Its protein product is CSVGISGGKAGELFF.

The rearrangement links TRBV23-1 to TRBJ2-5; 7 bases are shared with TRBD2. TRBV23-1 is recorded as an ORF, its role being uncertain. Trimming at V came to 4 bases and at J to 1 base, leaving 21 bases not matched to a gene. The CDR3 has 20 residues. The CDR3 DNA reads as TGCGCCAGCAGTCTGGTCGGGGAGGGCCCCGCCAACACGGTCCAAGAGACCCAGTACTTC. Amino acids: CASSLVGEGPANTVQETQYF.

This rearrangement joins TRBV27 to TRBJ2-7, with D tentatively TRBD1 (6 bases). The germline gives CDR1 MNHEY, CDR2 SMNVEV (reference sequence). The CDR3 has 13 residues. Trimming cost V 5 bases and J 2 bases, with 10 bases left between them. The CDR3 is CASSRTVPYEQYF. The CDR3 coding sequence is TGTGCCAGCAGTAGGACAGTGCCCTACGAGCAGTACTTC.

CDR3 nucleotide sequence: TGTGCCTGGAGTCGTTGGAGCGGTTCTAACTATGGCTACACCTTC. It translates to CAWSRWSGSNYGYTF. V usage is TRBV30 and J usage is TRBJ1-2; D gene uncertain. The CDR3 is 15 amino acids. The V gene's germline CDR1 is GTSNPN and CDR2 SVGIG (reference sequence). V gave up 2 bases and J gave up 0 bases, with 13 bases separating them. The full variable domain, with the rest looked up from reference TRBV30 and TRBJ1-2, is SQTIHQWPATLVQPVGSPLSLECTVEGTSNPNLYWYRQAAGRGLQLLFYSVGIGQISSEVPQNLSASRPQDRQFILSSKKLLLSDSGFYLCAWSRWSGSNYGYTFGSGTRLTVV.

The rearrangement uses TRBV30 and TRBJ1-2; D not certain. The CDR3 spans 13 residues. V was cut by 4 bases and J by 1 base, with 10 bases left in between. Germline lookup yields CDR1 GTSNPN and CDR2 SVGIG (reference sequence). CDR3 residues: CAWKEGVNYGYTF. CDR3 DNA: TGTGCCTGGAAGGAAGGAGTTAACTATGGCTACACCTTC.

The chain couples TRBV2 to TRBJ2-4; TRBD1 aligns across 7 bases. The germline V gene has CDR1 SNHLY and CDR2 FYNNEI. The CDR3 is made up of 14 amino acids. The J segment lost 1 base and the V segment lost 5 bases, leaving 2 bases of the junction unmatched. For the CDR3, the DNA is TGTGCCAGCAGTCTGGGACAGGCCAAAAACATTCAGTACTTC. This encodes CASSLGQAKNIQYF.

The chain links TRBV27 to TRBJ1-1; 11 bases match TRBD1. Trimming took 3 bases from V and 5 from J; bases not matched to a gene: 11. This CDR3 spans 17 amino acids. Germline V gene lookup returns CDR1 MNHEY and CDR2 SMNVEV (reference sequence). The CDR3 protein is CASSFGSAGTGGTEAFF. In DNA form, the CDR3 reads TGTGCCAGCAGTTTCGGTTCCGCCGGGACAGGGGGTACTGAAGCTTTCTTT.

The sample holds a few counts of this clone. CDR3 sequence: CASSTSGVSYNEQFF. The CDR3 coding sequence is TGTGCCAGCAGTACTAGCGGTGTCTCCTACAATGAGCAGTTCTTC. The chain uses TRBV2 and TRBJ2-1; 8 positions match TRBD2. The junction had 3 bases not matched to a gene; V was cut back by 5 bases and J by 0 bases. Germline loops: CDR1 SNHLY, CDR2 FYNNEI. This CDR3 comprises 15 residues. Full variable domain (missing parts from reference TRBV2 and TRBJ2-1): EPEVTQTPSHQVTQMGQEVILRCVPISNHLYFYWYRQILGQKVEFLVSFYNNEISEKSEIFDDQFSVERPDGSNFTLKIRSTKLEDSAMYFCASSTSGVSYNEQFFGPGTRLTVL.

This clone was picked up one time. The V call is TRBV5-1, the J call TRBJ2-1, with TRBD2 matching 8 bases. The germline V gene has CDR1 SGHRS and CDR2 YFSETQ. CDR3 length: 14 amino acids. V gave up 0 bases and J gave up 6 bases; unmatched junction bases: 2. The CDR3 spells CASSLGGGLNEQFF. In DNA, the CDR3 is TGCGCCAGCAGCTTGGGCGGGGGGCTCAATGAGCAGTTCTTC.

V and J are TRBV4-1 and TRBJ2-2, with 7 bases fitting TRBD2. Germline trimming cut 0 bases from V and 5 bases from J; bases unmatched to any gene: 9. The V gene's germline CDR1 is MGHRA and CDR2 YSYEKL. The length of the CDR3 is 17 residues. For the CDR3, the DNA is TGCGCCAGCAGCCAAGAAGAGCGGGGAAGGAGGACCGGGGAGCTGTTTTTT. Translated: CASSQEERGRRTGELFF.